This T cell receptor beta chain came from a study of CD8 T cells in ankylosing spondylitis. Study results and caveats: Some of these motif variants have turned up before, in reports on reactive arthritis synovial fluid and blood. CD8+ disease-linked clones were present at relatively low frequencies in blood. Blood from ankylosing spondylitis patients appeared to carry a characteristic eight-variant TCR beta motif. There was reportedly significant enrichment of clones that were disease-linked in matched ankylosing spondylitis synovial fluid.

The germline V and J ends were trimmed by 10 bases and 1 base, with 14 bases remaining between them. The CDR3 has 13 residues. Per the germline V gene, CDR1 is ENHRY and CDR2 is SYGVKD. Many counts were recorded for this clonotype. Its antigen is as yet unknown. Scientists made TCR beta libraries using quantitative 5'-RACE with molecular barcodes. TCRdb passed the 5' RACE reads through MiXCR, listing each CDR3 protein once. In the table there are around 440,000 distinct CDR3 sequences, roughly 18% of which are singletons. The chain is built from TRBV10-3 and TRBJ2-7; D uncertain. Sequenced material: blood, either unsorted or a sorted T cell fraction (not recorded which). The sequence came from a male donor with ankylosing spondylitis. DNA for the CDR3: TGTGCCACCCGACCCACAAGATCCTACGAGCAGTACTTC. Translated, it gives CATRPTRSYEQYF.